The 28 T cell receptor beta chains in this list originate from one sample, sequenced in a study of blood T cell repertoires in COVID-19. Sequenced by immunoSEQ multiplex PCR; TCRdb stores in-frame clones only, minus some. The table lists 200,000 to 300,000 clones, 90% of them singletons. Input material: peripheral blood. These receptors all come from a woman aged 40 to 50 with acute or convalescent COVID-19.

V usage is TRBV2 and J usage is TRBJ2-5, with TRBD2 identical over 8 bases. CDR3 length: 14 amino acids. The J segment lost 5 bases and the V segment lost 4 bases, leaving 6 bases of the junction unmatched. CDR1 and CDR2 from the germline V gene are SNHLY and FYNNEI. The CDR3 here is CASSGGTRSETQYF. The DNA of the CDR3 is TGTGCCAGCAGTGGGGGGACTAGAAGTGAGACCCAGTACTTC.

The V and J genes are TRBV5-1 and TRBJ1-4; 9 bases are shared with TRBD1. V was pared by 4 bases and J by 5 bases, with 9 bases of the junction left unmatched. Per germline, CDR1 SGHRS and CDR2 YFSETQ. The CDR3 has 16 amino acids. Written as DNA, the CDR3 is TGCGCCAGCAGCCCGAGGACAGGGGACAACAATGAAAAACTGTTTTTT. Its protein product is CASSPRTGDNNEKLFF.

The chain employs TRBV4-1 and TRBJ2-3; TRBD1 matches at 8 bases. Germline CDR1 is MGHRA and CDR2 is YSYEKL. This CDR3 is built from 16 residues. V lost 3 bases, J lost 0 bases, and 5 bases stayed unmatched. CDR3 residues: CASSHNTGGSTDTQYF. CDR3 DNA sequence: TGCGCCAGCAGCCATAATACAGGGGGGAGCACAGATACGCAGTATTTT.

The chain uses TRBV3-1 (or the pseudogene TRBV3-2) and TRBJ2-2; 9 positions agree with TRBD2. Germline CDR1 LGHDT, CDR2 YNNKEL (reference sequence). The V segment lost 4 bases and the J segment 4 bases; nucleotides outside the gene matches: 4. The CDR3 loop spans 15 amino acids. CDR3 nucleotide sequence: TGTGCCAGCAGCCTAGCGGGGGCCCCCACCGGGGAGCTGTTTTTT. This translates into CASSLAGAPTGELFF.

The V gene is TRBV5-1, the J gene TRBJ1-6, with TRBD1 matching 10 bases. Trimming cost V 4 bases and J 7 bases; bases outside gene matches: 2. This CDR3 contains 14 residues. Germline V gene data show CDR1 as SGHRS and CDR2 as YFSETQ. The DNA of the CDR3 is TGCGCCAGCAGCGCGGACAGGGGGAATTCACCCCTCCACTTT. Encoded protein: CASSADRGNSPLHF.

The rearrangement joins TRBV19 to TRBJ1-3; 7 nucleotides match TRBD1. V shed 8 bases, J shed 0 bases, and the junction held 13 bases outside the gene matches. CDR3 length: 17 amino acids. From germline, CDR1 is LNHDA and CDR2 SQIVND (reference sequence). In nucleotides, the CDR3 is TGTGCCAGTTACCGCCGGGACAGTTTCAACTCTGGAAACACCATATATTTT. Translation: CASYRRDSFNSGNTIYF.

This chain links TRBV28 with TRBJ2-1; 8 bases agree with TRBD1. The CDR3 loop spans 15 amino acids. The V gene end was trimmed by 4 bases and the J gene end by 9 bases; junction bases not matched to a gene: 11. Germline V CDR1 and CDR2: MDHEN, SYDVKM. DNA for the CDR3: TGTGCCAGCAGTTCAGCAGGGGGCCGAGGGGGTGAGCAGTTCTTC. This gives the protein CASSSAGGRGGEQFF.

CDR3 coding DNA: TGTGCCAGTAGTATAGATCTGTATCGAGAGGACTTTAACTATGGCTACACCTTC. Its translation: CASSIDLYREDFNYGYTF. The rearrangement joins TRBV19 to TRBJ1-2; D is uncertain. Germline loops: CDR1 LNHDA, CDR2 SQIVND (reference sequence). CDR3 length: 18 residues. V lost 0 bases and J lost 1, with 18 bases in between. The full variable domain, with the rest looked up from reference TRBV19 and TRBJ1-2, is DGGITQSPKYLFRKEGQNVTLSCEQNLNHDAMYWYRQDPGQGLRLIYYSQIVNDFQKGDIAEGYSVSREKKESFPLTVTSAQKNPTAFYLCASSIDLYREDFNYGYTFGSGTRLTVV.

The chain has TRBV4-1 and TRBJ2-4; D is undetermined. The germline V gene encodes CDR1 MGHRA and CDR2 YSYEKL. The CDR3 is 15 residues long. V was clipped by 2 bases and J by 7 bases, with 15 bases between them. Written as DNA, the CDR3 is TGCGCCAGCAGCCAAAAAATCGGCGCGGAGAACATTCAGTACTTC. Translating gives CASSQKIGAENIQYF.

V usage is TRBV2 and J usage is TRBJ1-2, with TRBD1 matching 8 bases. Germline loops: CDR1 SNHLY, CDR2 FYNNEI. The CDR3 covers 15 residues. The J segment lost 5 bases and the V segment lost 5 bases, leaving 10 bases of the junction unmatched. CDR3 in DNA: TGTGCCAGCAGTCCGGACAGGGCCGATTATTATGGCTACACCTTC. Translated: CASSPDRADYYGYTF.

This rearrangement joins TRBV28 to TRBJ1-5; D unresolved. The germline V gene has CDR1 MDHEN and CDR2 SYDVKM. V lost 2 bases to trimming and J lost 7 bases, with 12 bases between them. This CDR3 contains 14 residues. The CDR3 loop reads CASSLPRAGQPQHF. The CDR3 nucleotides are TGTGCCAGCAGTTTACCGAGGGCTGGGCAGCCCCAGCATTTT.

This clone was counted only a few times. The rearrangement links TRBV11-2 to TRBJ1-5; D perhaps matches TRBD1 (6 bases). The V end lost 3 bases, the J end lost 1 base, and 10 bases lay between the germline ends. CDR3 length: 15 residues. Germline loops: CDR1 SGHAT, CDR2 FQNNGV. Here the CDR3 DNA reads TGTGCCAGCAGCTTGGGGGCGGAGAGCAATCAGCCCCAGCATTTT. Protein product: CASSLGAESNQPQHF.

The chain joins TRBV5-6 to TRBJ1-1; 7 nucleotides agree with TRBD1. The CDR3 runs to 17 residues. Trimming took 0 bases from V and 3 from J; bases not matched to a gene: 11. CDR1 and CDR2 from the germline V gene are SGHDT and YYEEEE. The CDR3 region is CASSLGSGTDTDTEAFF. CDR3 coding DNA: TGTGCCAGCAGCTTGGGGTCCGGGACAGACACGGACACTGAAGCTTTCTTT. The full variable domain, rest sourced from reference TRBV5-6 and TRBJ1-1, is DAGVTQSPTHLIKTRGQQVTLRCSPKSGHDTVSWYQQALGQGPQFIFQYYEEEERQRGNFPDRFSGHQFPNYSSELNVNALLLGDSALYLCASSLGSGTDTDTEAFFGQGTRLTVV.

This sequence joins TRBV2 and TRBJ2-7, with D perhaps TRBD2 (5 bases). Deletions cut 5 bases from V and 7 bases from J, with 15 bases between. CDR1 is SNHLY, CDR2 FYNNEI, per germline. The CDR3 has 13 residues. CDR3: CASSRRGTGEQYV. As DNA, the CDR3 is TGTGCCAGCAGTCGACGGGGTACTGGTGAGCAGTACGTC.

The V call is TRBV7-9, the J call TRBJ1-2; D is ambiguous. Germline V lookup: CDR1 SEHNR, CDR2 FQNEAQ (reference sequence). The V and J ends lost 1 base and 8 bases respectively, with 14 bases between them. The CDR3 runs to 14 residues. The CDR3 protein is CASSLGAGHIGYTF. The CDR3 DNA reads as TGTGCCAGCAGCTTAGGGGCCGGCCACATAGGCTACACCTTC.

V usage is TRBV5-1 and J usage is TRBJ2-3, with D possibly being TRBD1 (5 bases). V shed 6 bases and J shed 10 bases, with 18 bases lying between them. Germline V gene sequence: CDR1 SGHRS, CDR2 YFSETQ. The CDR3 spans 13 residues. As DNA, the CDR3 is TGCGCCAGCACCCCCGATTCGGAACAGGCGCAGTATTTT. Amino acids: CASTPDSEQAQYF.

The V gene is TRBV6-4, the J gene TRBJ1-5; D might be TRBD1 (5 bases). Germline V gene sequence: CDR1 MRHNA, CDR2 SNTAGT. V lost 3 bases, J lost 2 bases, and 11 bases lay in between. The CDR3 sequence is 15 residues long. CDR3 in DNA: TGTGCCAGCAGTGAGCAGTCGGGGGGCAATCAGCCCCAGCATTTT. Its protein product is CASSEQSGGNQPQHF.

CDR3 in amino acids: CASSPLDGGENIQYF. The CDR3 DNA is TGTGCCAGCAGCCCCCTGGACGGGGGGGAAAACATTCAGTACTTC. The chain uses TRBV4-2 and TRBJ2-4; 8 nucleotides match TRBD2. The ends lost 4 bases at V and 5 bases at J; junction bases unmatched: 7. Germline V lookup: CDR1 LGHNA, CDR2 YNFKEQ. The CDR3 is made up of 15 amino acids.

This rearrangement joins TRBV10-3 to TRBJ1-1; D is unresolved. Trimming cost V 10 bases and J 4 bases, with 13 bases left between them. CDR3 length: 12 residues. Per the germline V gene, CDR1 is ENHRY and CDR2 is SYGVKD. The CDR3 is CATRTGITEAFF. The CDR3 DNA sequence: TGTGCCACCCGGACGGGGATCACTGAAGCTTTCTTT.

Here the CDR3 reads CASSVEDFGTDTQYF. DNA for the CDR3: TGTGCCAGCAGCGTAGAGGACTTTGGCACAGATACGCAGTATTTT. V and J are TRBV9 and TRBJ2-3; perhaps TRBD2 as D (5 bases). The V and J ends lost 0 bases and 1 base respectively, with 9 bases between them. This CDR3 contains 15 residues. From germline, CDR1 is SGDLS and CDR2 YYNGEE.

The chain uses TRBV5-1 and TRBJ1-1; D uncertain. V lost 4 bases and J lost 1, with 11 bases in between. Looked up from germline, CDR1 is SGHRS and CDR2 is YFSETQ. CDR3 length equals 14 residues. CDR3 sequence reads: CASSQWGANTEAFF. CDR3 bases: TGCGCCAGCAGCCAATGGGGAGCGAACACTGAAGCTTTCTTT.

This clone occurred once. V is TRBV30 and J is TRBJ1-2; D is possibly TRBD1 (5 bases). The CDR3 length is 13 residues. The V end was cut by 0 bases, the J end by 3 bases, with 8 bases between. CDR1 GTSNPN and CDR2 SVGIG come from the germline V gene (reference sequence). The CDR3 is CAWSVQGYYGYTF. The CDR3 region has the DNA TGTGCCTGGAGTGTGCAGGGTTACTATGGCTACACCTTC.

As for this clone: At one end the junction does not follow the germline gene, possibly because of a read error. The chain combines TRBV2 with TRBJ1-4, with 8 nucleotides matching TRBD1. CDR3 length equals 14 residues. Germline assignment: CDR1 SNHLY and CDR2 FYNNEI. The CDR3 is CASTQSTGAPLSIF. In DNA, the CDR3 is TGTGCCAGCACCCAATCGACAGGGGCCCCCCTTAGTATTTTT.

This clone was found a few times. CDR3 sequence: CASSVGGGAGPEAFF. CDR3 nucleotide sequence: TGTGCCAGCAGCGTAGGAGGGGGCGCGGGTCCGGAAGCTTTCTTT. The chain is built from TRBV9 and TRBJ1-1; 7 nucleotides align to TRBD1. This CDR3 contains 15 residues. The V and J ends lost 0 bases and 8 bases, in that order; junction bases with no gene match: 10. The germline CDR1 and CDR2 sequences are SGDLS and YYNGEE.

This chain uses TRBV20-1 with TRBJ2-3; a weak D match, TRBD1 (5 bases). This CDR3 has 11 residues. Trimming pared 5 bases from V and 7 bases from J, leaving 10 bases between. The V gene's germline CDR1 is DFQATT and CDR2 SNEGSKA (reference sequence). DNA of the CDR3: TGCAGTGCTGCAGGGATTAATACGCAGTATTTT. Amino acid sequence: CSAAGINTQYF.

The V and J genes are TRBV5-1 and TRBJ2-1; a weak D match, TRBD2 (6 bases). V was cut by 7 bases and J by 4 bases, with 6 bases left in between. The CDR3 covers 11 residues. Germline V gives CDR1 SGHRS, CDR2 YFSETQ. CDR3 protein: CASAGYNEQFF. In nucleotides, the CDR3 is TGCGCCAGCGCGGGGTACAATGAGCAGTTCTTC.

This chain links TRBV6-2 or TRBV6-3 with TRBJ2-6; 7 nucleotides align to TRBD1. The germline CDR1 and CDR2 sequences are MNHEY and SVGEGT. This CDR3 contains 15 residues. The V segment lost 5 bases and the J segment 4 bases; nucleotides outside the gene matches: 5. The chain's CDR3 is CASSQGGAGANVLTF. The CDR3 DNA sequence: TGTGCCAGCAGTCAAGGGGGCGCGGGGGCCAACGTCCTGACTTTC.

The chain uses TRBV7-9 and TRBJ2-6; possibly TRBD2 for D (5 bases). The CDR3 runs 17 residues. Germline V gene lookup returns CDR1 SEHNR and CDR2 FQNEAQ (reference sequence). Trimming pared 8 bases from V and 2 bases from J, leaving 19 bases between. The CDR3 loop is CASSRRAAYAGANVLTF. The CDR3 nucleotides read TGTGCCAGCTCAAGGCGGGCCGCCTATGCTGGGGCCAACGTCCTGACTTTC.